This T cell receptor beta chain was sequenced for a study of cytomegalovirus exposure and HLA in healthy donors (dated 2017 in TCRdb). About the investigation overall: An earlier analysis of about 560 of the donors reported approximately 280 Gb of sequence data and 100 million to 120 million unique TCR beta sequences obtained from roughly 170 million T cells. Roughly 300 gigabases of sequencing data and tens of millions of unique TCR sequences were included in an early release covering roughly 600 HLA-typed donors. Of the 398 genotyped donors, 81% were placed in the genetic ancestry cluster associated with self-reported Caucasian donors. The study was designed to test whether signatures of past pathogen exposure could be identified by cataloging public T cell receptors. The T cell repertoires of under 750 subjects were profiled by immunosequencing and related to cytomegalovirus serostatus. A separate validation cohort of 100 to 150 different subjects was used in addition to the roughly 720-subject first cohort. The study combined high-throughput TCR immunosequencing, statistical association of individual TCRs with disease status, and machine learning to predict cytomegalovirus infection status. A later analysis re-analyzed previously published TCR beta repertoires from 550 to 700 donors and added high-resolution HLA genotyping to study TCR occurrence patterns. The later analysis used no new phenotypic data to find candidate immune exposures, relying instead on TCR beta sequences and their occurrence across donors. In an earlier analysis of over 550 of the donors, high-throughput TCR beta sequencing was used to judge whether each TCR beta V gene segment behaved as functional or pseudogenic. Donor age, sex, ethnicity and CMV serostatus were compiled alongside the repertoire data. In a later genetic analysis, genome-wide SNP genotypes for 398 of the 666 donors were used, and that subset was treated as a discovery cohort. Every repertoire in the discovery cohort had been generated on one and the same sequencing platform. Both class I and class II loci were covered by HLA typing, at four-digit resolution. The number of typed donors differed by locus: about 620-640 for A, B, C, DRB1 and DQB1; 522 for DQA1; around 580 for DPA1; and about 450 for DPB1. Four to six DR-DQ haplotypes were handled as single units for association and clustering, since linkage in the cohort was strong. On average, 235,054 unique TCR beta nucleotide sequences were sequenced per donor among 398 genotyped donors of the cohort, with roughly 18% of those sequences being non-productive.

Study-wide findings and limitations: When HLA alleles, especially DR and DQ, strongly co-occurred, attributing TCR associations to individual alleles was difficult. In a later analysis, HLA-associated TCR beta chains showed more clonal expansion and lower generation probabilities than non-associated chains that were equally common. Some IMGT-functional V segments, including TRBV6-2 and TRBV6-3, could not be distinguished by the 87-base-pair reads and were therefore excluded. Correlated functional status among segregating V segments might reflect linkage disequilibrium, but an unknown experimental factor could not be ruled out. In a later genetic analysis, fewer N-insertions in productive TCRs were reported among donors in an Asian-associated ancestry cluster than the roughly 700-donor mean. A later genetic analysis associated a missense DCLRE1C variant with V-gene and J-gene trimming of TCR beta chains, and an independent cohort replicated the association. According to a later analysis, most CMV-associated TCR beta chains appeared to be HLA-restricted, and the HLA associations seemed to be driven largely by CMV exposure. The classifier was reported to diagnose cytomegalovirus status with high specificity and sensitivity in both the original and validation cohorts. At a false discovery rate of 0.05, a later analysis linked some 17,000 TCR beta sequences to specific HLA alleles. In a later analysis, several top co-occurrence clusters were reported to appear linked to parvovirus B19, influenza, CMV and Epstein-Barr virus. The study listed 164 TCR beta chains as associated with cytomegalovirus. Only TCR beta chains were sequenced in this cohort, and the absence of alpha or paired-chain data limited detectable features. The sequencing pipeline was judged likely to have produced a cluster of highly shared sequence variants as a technical artifact. The presence/absence analyses assumed that sequencing depth was roughly uniform across donors, and that assumption may not be true. Seventeen rarely observed V segments, including chromosome 9 orphons, were excluded from the earlier analysis of approximately 600 of the donors because counts were too low. In a later analysis, TCR association rates were found to vary across HLA loci, with the most associated TCRs seen for DRB1 alleles and the fewest for HLA-C alleles. Across donors, most TCR sequences were observed very rarely, whereas some public TCRs were present in many individuals. A further reported finding was that TCR beta sequences accurately predicted the HLA-A and HLA-B alleles for most subjects in the first cohort. In vitro tests confirmed that a few of the cytomegalovirus-associated TCR beta chains recognize cytomegalovirus antigens. According to the authors, the approach could potentially be generalized to other disease states and immunological phenotypes. Because some donors lacked HLA typing at each locus, the association tests relied only on the typed subset. CMV serostatus was the only immune exposure information available for the cohort. An earlier analysis of 587 of the donors showed that most TCR beta V segments appeared in productive rearrangements either about 87% or about 30% of the time, which broadly matched IMGT annotations.

As to this clone: There is no known antigen for this receptor. No much larger clonotype is one base removed from it; base qualities were not supplied.

Counted from cysteine to phenylalanine, this CDR3 has 13 amino acids. Just the 39-base CDR3 DNA is kept, in frame starting at base 1. Clipping removes 6 bases from V and 3 bases from J, with 4 as the unmatched junction base count. The germline V gene yields MNHEY for CDR1 and SVGAGI for CDR2. Library creation used the immunoSEQ multiplex PCR assay. The multiplex PCR relied on a mix of 60 forward primers for TCR Vbeta segments and 13 reverse primers for TCR Jbeta segments. The CDR3 region of rearranged TCR beta genes was amplified from genomic DNA with a multiplex PCR assay. On the Illumina HiSeq System, the amplified TCR beta libraries were sequenced as 87-base-pair reads. The published analysis was carried out like this. In a later analysis, 70 million to 95 million unique TCR beta chains were counted across the roughly 670 repertoires, and roughly 11 million of these chains were shared by at least two donors. Raw reads were error-corrected and collapsed into unique sequences by a nearest-neighbor algorithm in which closely related sequences were merged to remove PCR and sequencing errors. Alignment of CDR3 sequences to IMGT reference sequences was used to assign V, D and J gene segments. For a sequence to be retained, at least a six-nucleotide match to both a V gene segment and a J gene segment was required. A rearrangement was called productive if the CDR3 had no stop codons and remained in frame with V and J, and every other rearrangement was called non-productive. Following IMGT convention, CDR3 was defined as the stretch from the second conserved V-encoded cysteine up to the conserved J-encoded phenylalanine. Sequences without an unambiguous match to a single V gene segment were excluded from the earlier analysis of about 600 of the donors. An earlier analysis of 500 to 700 of the donors classified V segments as functional when productive rearrangements were above 56.7% and as segregating when the standard deviation between donors was above 5%. A statistical classification framework was built for diagnosing cytomegalovirus status from the catalog of TCR beta chain sequences. A later analysis assigned V and J genes by comparing TCR nucleotide sequences with IMGT/GENE-DB human TR gene sequences. A later analysis assigned CDR3 sequences and most-parsimonious VDJ recombination scenarios with the TCRdist pipeline. In a later analysis, each TCR beta chain was defined by its CDR3 amino acid sequence together with its V-gene family, and reads lacking a unique V-gene family were excluded. A later analysis removed roughly 590 highly shared, low-generation-probability nucleotide sequences to deal with suspected cross-contamination and a sequencing artifact. In a later analysis, a clonal expansion index was calculated for each public chain from normalized within-repertoire ranks of inferred template counts. In a later analysis, generation probabilities were computed using a VDJ recombination model fitted to out-of-frame rearrangements, and the results were checked against IGoR. Hypergeometric tests were used in a later analysis to score TCR-TCR, TCR-HLA and TCR-CMV co-occurrence, with a repertoire-size bias correction applied to the TCR pairs. In a later analysis, false discovery rates were estimated by permuting HLA or CMV assignments 20 times. A later analysis grouped co-occurring TCRs with DBSCAN, adding TCRdist sequence similarity when clustering within HLA-allele-positive subsets. Co-occurrence clustering excluded repertoires with fewer than 30,000 or more than 120,000 public chains, plus five with anomalous nucleotide sharing. In TCRdb, the immuneACCESS table is reduced to in-frame sequences with V and J assigned. These tables do not hold every clone; where another copy was compared, an unresolved V gene accounts for under half, and the others remain unexplained. V and J calls and clone size are given by that table; D and trimming were obtained from the DNA. The sample table lists about 170,000 clones, around four fifths of them with a count of one. About 3.4% of the sample lies in the top ten.

In total, roughly 670 healthy bone marrow donors made up the cohort. All cohort members were sampled while nominally healthy, although unrecorded immune exposures were likely present. The donor tested CMV seronegative and was one of the 352 seronegative cohort members. Each donor provided a peripheral blood sample, and peripheral blood mononuclear cells were used for TCR beta sequencing. The Qiagen DNeasy Blood Extraction Kit was used to extract genomic DNA from the blood cell samples. The sample taken for sequencing was PBMCs. This sequence was found in a female donor in good health and CMV-seronegative. The chain uses TRBV6-5 and TRBJ2-7; TRBD2 aligns with 8 central bases. The CDR3 has the sequence CASSQSGSYEQYF. The sequence in DNA is TGTGCCAGCAGCCAAAGCGGGAGCTACGAGCAGTACTTC.